The T cell receptor (beta chain) under discussion was sequenced for a study of Graves' ophthalmopathy and Graves' hyperthyroidism. In this sample, this clonotype turned up many times. TCR beta CDR3 amplification used RNA transcripts. RT-PCR with HTBI primers came first, then second-round multiplex PCR. TCRdb re-derived calls from the multiplex PCR reads in MiXCR, one entry per CDR3 protein. This sample has hundreds of thousands of distinct CDR3 sequences, with more than 20% found just once. Clinical symptoms, serum thyroxine, TRAb, thyroid ultrasound and orbital computed tomography formed the basis of diagnosis. In germline, CDR1 is SQVTM, CDR2 ANQGSEA. This CDR3 has 14 residues. Trimming pared 4 bases from V and 0 bases from J, leaving 9 bases between.

The sample consisted of peripheral blood. The receptor's source is a woman aged 18-29 years with stable Graves' hyperthyroidism. The chain is built from TRBV29-1 and TRBJ2-2; D uncertain. CDR3 bases: TGCAGCGTTGGACACCCTTCGAACACCGGGGAGCTGTTTTTT. As protein: CSVGHPSNTGELFF.